This T cell receptor beta chain was obtained from a study of T-cell memory formation after mild COVID-19. This clonotype showed up just a few times. The target antigen is unknown. TCRdb re-analysed the 5' RACE reads in MiXCR, keeping a single row per CDR3 protein. The table includes 390,000 or so distinct CDR3 sequences, about 15% detected once. Study results and caveats: Balance between CD4 and CD8 was seen in clones contracting day 15 to 85, and a CD4+ lean was seen in later expanders.

The CDR3 has 17 residues. CDR1 is SGHRS and CDR2 is YFSETQ in the germline V gene. V lost 0 bases to trimming and J lost 0 bases, with 13 bases between them. This receptor was obtained from a man younger than 35 who had mild COVID-19 (a few samples of this study predate the infection). Cell type and time point are not known. V is TRBV5-1 and J is TRBJ2-1; D perhaps matches TRBD2 (7 bases). Sequenced material: PBMCs or a T cell subset sorted from them (not recorded which). The CDR3 loop is CASSLDPRGPSYNEQFF. Written as DNA, the CDR3 is TGCGCCAGCAGCTTGGACCCGCGGGGGCCCTCCTACAATGAGCAGTTCTTC.